These 22 T cell receptor beta chains share one sample of origin, sequenced in a study of cytotoxic CD8 clonotypes in ibrutinib-treated CLL. Sequencing was performed with immunoSEQ multiplex PCR; in TCRdb, only in-frame clones are kept and a portion is missing. The table shows about 250,000 clones, with 70% occurring only once. The sample was PBMCs, taken after 24 months of ibrutinib treatment. These receptors all come from a human donor with chronic lymphocytic leukemia.

The rearrangement links TRBV30 to TRBJ1-4; D is possibly TRBD1 (5 bases). CDR3 length: 14 amino acids. V dropped 5 bases and J dropped 7 bases, with 17 bases sitting between them. The V gene's germline CDR1 is GTSNPN and CDR2 SVGIG (reference sequence). The CDR3 DNA follows: TGTGCCTGGGCCCTCCCCAGGGCGGGTGAAAAACTGTTTTTT. Translation gives CAWALPRAGEKLFF.

V usage is TRBV25-1 and J usage is TRBJ2-1; D call uncertain. V lost 3 bases and J 4 bases, leaving 13 bases between the germline ends. CDR1 and CDR2 from the germline V gene are MGHDK and SYGVNS. The CDR3 runs to 15 residues. CDR3 residues: CASSDMSKAYNEQFF. CDR3 coding DNA: TGTGCCAGCAGTGATATGAGTAAGGCTTACAATGAGCAGTTCTTC.

The count of this clone is one. The rearrangement links TRBV4-3 to TRBJ2-1, with a tentative D call TRBD2 (6 bases). In germline, CDR1 is LGHNA, CDR2 YSLEER. Trimming took 0 bases from V and 0 from J, leaving 12 bases between them. The CDR3 covers 17 residues. This CDR3 reads CASSQEELATSYNEQFF. CDR3 DNA sequence: TGCGCCAGCAGCCAAGAGGAACTAGCCACCTCCTACAATGAGCAGTTCTTC.

The chain couples TRBV9 to TRBJ2-3; no clear D gene. V was trimmed by 2 bases and J by 0 bases, leaving 10 bases between them. The CDR3 consists of 15 residues. Germline values: CDR1 SGDLS, CDR2 YYNGEE. For the CDR3, the DNA is TGTGCCAGCAGCGTCCAGAGTACTAGCACAGATACGCAGTATTTT. It yields the protein CASSVQSTSTDTQYF.

The chain is built from TRBV5-4 and TRBJ2-3; 8 bases fit TRBD2. Germline V gives CDR1 SGHNT, CDR2 YYREEE (reference sequence). V lost 4 bases, J lost 4 bases, and 17 bases stayed unmatched. The CDR3 is 18 amino acids. The CDR3: CASSHWGSGSRGADTQYF. CDR3 in DNA: TGTGCCAGCAGCCACTGGGGAAGCGGGAGCAGGGGTGCAGATACGCAGTATTTT. Full variable domain (remainder filled in from reference TRBV5-4 and TRBJ2-3): ETGVTQSPTHLIKTRGQQVTLRCSSQSGHNTVSWYQQALGQGPQFIFQYYREEENGRGNFPPRFSGLQFPNYSSELNVNALELDDSALYLCASSHWGSGSRGADTQYFGPGTRLTVL.

This chain links TRBV6-4 with TRBJ2-2, with TRBD2 matching over 11 bases. This CDR3 contains 14 residues. Germline CDR1 MRHNA, CDR2 SNTAGT. V shed 6 bases, J shed 4 bases, and the junction held 1 base outside the gene matches. The DNA for the CDR3 is TGTGCCAGCAGACTAGCGGGAGTCACCGGGGAGCTGTTTTTT. It is translated as CASRLAGVTGELFF.

The V call is TRBV7-9, the J call TRBJ2-7; D ambiguous. This CDR3 has 15 amino acids. Germline values: CDR1 SEHNR, CDR2 FQNEAQ (reference sequence). The germline V and J ends were trimmed by 0 bases and 4 bases, with 13 bases remaining between them. CDR3 nucleotides: TGTGCCAGCAGCTTAGCGTCGTATTTAGCTTACGAGCAGTACTTC. The encoded protein is CASSLASYLAYEQYF.

The CDR3 region is CASSHRTSGPYEQYF. The CDR3 DNA reads as TGTGCCAGCAGCCACAGGACTAGCGGGCCCTACGAGCAGTACTTC. V is TRBV11-3 and J is TRBJ2-7, with 11 bases aligning to TRBD2. Germline V gene lookup returns CDR1 SGHNT and CDR2 YENEEA. After removal of 5 bases from V and 2 bases from J, the junction contained 5 bases not matched to a gene. This CDR3 contains 15 residues.

The CDR3 DNA sequence: TGTGCCACCAAAAGGAAGCGGTCGAACACTGAAGCTTTCTTT. This gives the protein CATKRKRSNTEAFF. The chain has TRBV28 and TRBJ1-1; no definite D call. The CDR3 consists of 14 residues. The V gene's germline CDR1 is MDHEN and CDR2 SYDVKM. V was clipped by 10 bases and J by 1 base, with 16 bases between them.

V gene TRBV28 combines with J gene TRBJ2-1; TRBD2 matches at 10 bases. J lost 4 bases, V lost 5 bases, and 2 bases had no gene match. The CDR3 loop spans 14 amino acids. CDR1 is MDHEN, CDR2 SYDVKM, per germline. CDR3 in amino acids: CASSLAGVYNEQFF. CDR3 nucleotide sequence: TGTGCCAGCAGTCTAGCGGGAGTATACAATGAGCAGTTCTTC.

The chain links TRBV5-1 to TRBJ2-7, with 7 nucleotides matching TRBD1. Germline loops: CDR1 SGHRS, CDR2 YFSETQ. With 5 bases clipped from V and 0 bases from J, the junction kept 8 bases outside the gene matches. The CDR3 consists of 15 residues. The CDR3 spells CASSEDRTLSYEQYF. For the CDR3, the DNA is TGCGCCAGCAGTGAGGACAGGACCCTCTCCTACGAGCAGTACTTC.

The chain uses TRBV6-5 and TRBJ1-5; D gene ambiguous. CDR3 length: 13 amino acids. The V and J ends lost 5 bases and 5 bases respectively, with 10 bases between them. Germline V gene sequence: CDR1 MNHEY, CDR2 SVGAGI. CDR3 sequence (DNA): TGTGCCAGCAGTAAGGGTGAATATCAGCCCCAGCATTTT. Translated: CASSKGEYQPQHF.

V gene TRBV6-5 combines with J gene TRBJ2-7, with TRBD2 matching 11 bases. V trimming: 8 bases; J trimming: 2 bases; junction bases outside the gene matches: 2. Germline values: CDR1 MNHEY, CDR2 SVGAGI. CDR3 length equals 13 residues. The DNA of the CDR3 is TGTGCCAGCGGGACTAGCGGACCCTACGAGCAGTACTTC. It is translated as CASGTSGPYEQYF.

Only one count was recorded for this clone. V and J are TRBV28 and TRBJ1-2; no reliable D call. The CDR3 sequence is 13 residues long. Looked up from germline, CDR1 is MDHEN and CDR2 is SYDVKM. The V end was cut by 7 bases, the J end by 6 bases, with 15 bases between. The CDR3 here is CASTTASRHGYTF. In nucleotides, the CDR3 is TGTGCCAGCACTACAGCTTCGAGGCATGGCTACACCTTC.

The rearrangement joins TRBV18 to TRBJ1-5; 9 bases fit TRBD1. The CDR3 is made up of 14 amino acids. The trim removed 3 bases at V and 6 bases at J, leaving 3 bases unmatched. Germline-derived CDR1 and CDR2 are KGHSH and LQKENI. The CDR3 coding sequence is TGTGCCAGCTCACCCGGACAGGGGCCTCAGCCCCAGCATTTT. This gives the protein CASSPGQGPQPQHF.

This chain joins TRBV30 and TRBJ2-2; 7 bases agree with TRBD2. Germline V gives CDR1 GTSNPN, CDR2 SVGIG (reference sequence). The CDR3 extends over 15 amino acids. V lost 0 bases to trimming and J lost 7 bases; unmatched junction nucleotides: 8. The CDR3 coding sequence is TGTGCCTGGAGTGTCGGGGCTAGCGGATACGGGGAGCTGTTTTTT. Encoded protein: CAWSVGASGYGELFF.

This clone has a handful of counts. Other nucleotide sequences from this sample produce the same CDR3. The V call is TRBV2, the J call TRBJ1-2, with a possible D match to TRBD1 (5 bases). The CDR3 extends over 13 amino acids. Germline assignment: CDR1 SNHLY and CDR2 FYNNEI. V was cut by 1 base and J by 4 bases, with 7 bases left in between. The CDR3: CASSEGGSYGYTF. CDR3 nucleotides: TGTGCCAGCAGTGAAGGGGGGAGCTATGGCTACACCTTC.

This chain joins TRBV27 and TRBJ2-1; no reliable D call. The CDR3 has 12 residues. From germline, CDR1 is MNHEY and CDR2 SMNVEV (reference sequence). Trimming left V 3 bases short and J 6 bases short, with 6 bases between. The CDR3 nucleotides are TGTGCCAGCAGTTTGACTCCCAATGAGCAGTTCTTC. It specifies CASSLTPNEQFF.

This clone has only one observation. The gene calls are TRBV28 and TRBJ1-2; a possible D gene is TRBD1 (5 bases). Trimming stripped 3 bases from V and 3 bases from J, with 5 bases between. Germline CDR1 reads MDHEN; CDR2 reads SYDVKM. The length of the CDR3 is 12 residues. CDR3 coding DNA: TGTGCCAGCAGTTTCAGGGACTATGGCTACACCTTC. This sequence encodes CASSFRDYGYTF.

The chain couples TRBV14 to TRBJ2-2; 9 bases fit TRBD1. Germline assignment: CDR1 SGHDN and CDR2 FVKESK. V was pared by 5 bases and J by 4 bases, with 11 bases of the junction left unmatched. The CDR3 runs 17 residues. In DNA form, the CDR3 reads TGTGCCAGCAGCGTTTGGACAGGGGCCCCTATCACCGGGGAGCTGTTTTTT. Its translation: CASSVWTGAPITGELFF.

The V call is TRBV6-1, the J call TRBJ1-5; D remains unclear. From germline, CDR1 is MNHNS and CDR2 SASEGT. The CDR3 contains 15 residues. The CDR3 loop reads CATDAGPYSNQPQHF. In nucleotides, the CDR3 is TGTGCAACGGACGCCGGGCCCTATAGCAATCAGCCCCAGCATTTT.

This sequence joins TRBV27 and TRBJ1-2; D not certain. Germline CDR1 MNHEY, CDR2 SMNVEV (reference sequence). The V gene lost 8 bases and the J gene lost 1 base, with 5 bases spanning the gap. The CDR3 sequence is 11 residues long. The CDR3 protein is CASGLNYGYTF. The DNA for the CDR3 is TGTGCCAGCGGCCTTAACTATGGCTACACCTTC.